This T cell receptor beta chain is drawn from a study of cytomegalovirus exposure and HLA in healthy donors. Notes on the study in general: A later analysis reportedly found fewer N-insertions in an Asian-associated ancestry cluster than the approximately 670-donor mean. Reports described diagnosis of cytomegalovirus status by the classifier as highly specific and sensitive.

The PCR employed 60 Vbeta primers together with 13 Jbeta primers. TCRdb keeps only in-frame clones here, not all; method: immunoSEQ multiplex PCR. The sample has more than 110,000 clones; about three quarters are singletons. On this clone itself: Antigen: not known.

The V gene end was trimmed by 2 bases and the J gene end by 2 bases; junction bases not matched to a gene: 2. Looked up from germline, CDR1 is MNHEY and CDR2 is SVGAGI. The CDR3 extends over 14 amino acids. Sequencing input: PBMCs. V usage is TRBV6-5 and J usage is TRBJ2-7, with 8 bases matching TRBD1. The sequence was obtained from a human donor in good health. CDR3 nucleotide sequence: TGTGCCAGCAGTTACGGACAGGGAACCTACGAGCAGTACTTC. Protein: CASSYGQGTYEQYF.